These 28 T cell receptor beta chains share one sample of origin, sequenced in a study of regulatory T cells in long-lasting Graves disease. Time point of the sample: newly diagnosed GD, antithyroid drugs for less than 3 months. Following extraction of RNA from PBMCs, that RNA was used to make the TCR library. To make TCR beta libraries, researchers used iRepertoire HTBI primers and Arm-PCR of CDR3 regions. A single record per CDR3 protein comes from TCRdb applying MiXCR to the multiplex PCR reads. The data hold roughly 440,000 distinct CDR3 sequences, with 16% observed a single time. The data were also submitted as part of a second study, on T cells in Graves' hyperthyroidism and ophthalmopathy.

The source material was peripheral blood mononuclear cells (PBMCs), sampled at new diagnosis, from a patient treated with antithyroid drugs. These TCRs come from a woman aged 18-35 years with Graves disease.

The sample holds a few counts of this clonotype. V usage is TRBV27 and J usage is TRBJ2-2, with 9 bases lining up with TRBD1. CDR1 and CDR2 (germline): MNHEY, SMNVEV (reference sequence). Unmatched junction bases numbered 11, after V lost 5 bases and J lost 4 bases. This CDR3 spans 17 amino acids. CDR3 amino acids: CASSPTVGTGFTGELFF. The DNA of the CDR3 is TGTGCCAGCAGTCCCACAGTCGGGACAGGGTTCACCGGGGAGCTGTTTTTT.

The J gene is TRBJ1-1, the V gene TRBV28; D perhaps matches TRBD1 (6 bases). V was trimmed by 6 bases and J by 1 base, leaving 12 bases between them. Germline CDR1 and CDR2: MDHEN and SYDVKM. The CDR3 has 14 amino acids. This chain's CDR3 is CASSRGGANTEAFF. The DNA of the CDR3 is TGTGCCAGCAGCCGCGGGGGGGCGAACACTGAAGCTTTCTTT.

The chain links TRBV5-1 to TRBJ1-2; the D is unclear. The CDR3 runs to 15 residues. Trimming stripped 0 bases from V and 4 bases from J, with 13 bases between. Germline V gene data show CDR1 as SGHRS and CDR2 as YFSETQ. Here the CDR3 reads CASSLGQPRVYGYTF. In DNA, the CDR3 is TGCGCCAGCAGCTTGGGGCAACCTCGCGTCTATGGCTACACCTTC.

This clonotype was seen at least ten times. V gene TRBV6-1 combines with J gene TRBJ2-3; D not resolved. Germline assignment: CDR1 MNHNS and CDR2 SASEGT. With 7 bases removed from V and 4 bases from J, the gap between germline ends came to 12 bases. CDR3 length: 13 residues. The CDR3 sequence: CASTPLLADTQYF. The CDR3 DNA reads TGTGCCAGCACCCCCCTCCTTGCAGATACGCAGTATTTT.

This sequence joins TRBV14 and TRBJ2-3; 11 bases line up with TRBD2. The V gene's germline CDR1 is SGHDN and CDR2 FVKESK. This CDR3 contains 17 residues. Germline trimming cut 2 bases from V and 2 bases from J; bases unmatched to any gene: 6. CDR3 sequence reads: CASSQPRLAGLTDTQYF. The CDR3 DNA follows: TGTGCCAGCAGCCAACCCAGACTAGCGGGACTCACAGATACGCAGTATTTT.

There are many counts of this clonotype. The V and J genes are TRBV11-2 and TRBJ2-2; TRBD2 is a possible D gene (6 bases). CDR1 and CDR2 (germline): SGHAT, FQNNGV. Trimming took 10 bases from V and 6 from J, leaving 12 bases between them. The CDR3 is 12 amino acids. CDR3 amino acids: CATRREAGELFF. CDR3 nucleotide sequence: TGTGCCACGCGGAGGGAGGCCGGGGAGCTGTTTTTT.

This clonotype has more than one count but fewer than ten. This sequence joins TRBV9 and TRBJ1-5, with D possibly matching TRBD1 (6 bases). The germline CDR1 and CDR2 sequences are SGDLS and YYNGEE. The V end was cut by 0 bases, the J end by 3 bases, with 10 bases between. The CDR3 is 15 residues long. This chain's CDR3 is CASSVGSGANQPQHF. DNA of the CDR3: TGTGCCAGCAGCGTAGGGTCAGGGGCCAATCAGCCCCAGCATTTT.

This clonotype was detected a few times. The chain has TRBV6-9 and TRBJ2-5; 9 bases match TRBD1. The CDR3 is made up of 18 amino acids. The germline gives CDR1 MNHGY, CDR2 SVAAGI. V shed 3 bases, J shed 2 bases, and the junction held 13 bases outside the gene matches. This CDR3 reads CASSYSIGRGQGQETQYF. The CDR3 bases are TGTGCCAGCAGTTACTCCATTGGGAGGGGACAGGGACAAGAGACCCAGTACTTC.

This clonotype was found a few times. The J gene is TRBJ2-1, the V gene TRBV20-1, with no clear D. The germline V and J ends were trimmed by 6 bases and 6 bases, with 18 bases remaining between them. The CDR3 extends over 14 amino acids. Germline-derived CDR1 and CDR2 are DFQATT and SNEGSKA (reference sequence). CDR3 in DNA: TGCAGTGCCCGTAAGGAACTTACGCGCAATGAGCAGTTCTTC. Amino acids: CSARKELTRNEQFF.

This clonotype appeared many times. V gene TRBV2 combines with J gene TRBJ2-1; D may be TRBD1 (6 bases). Per the germline V gene, CDR1 is SNHLY and CDR2 is FYNNEI. The CDR3 runs to 15 residues. Trimming took off 6 bases at V and 4 bases at J, with 16 bases between the two ends. CDR3 DNA sequence: TGTGCCAGCAGATGGGGTCTAGGGACATACAATGAGCAGTTCTTC. Its translation: CASRWGLGTYNEQFF.

The V gene is TRBV7-9, the J gene TRBJ2-1, with D possibly TRBD1 on 5 matching bases. The CDR3 extends over 14 amino acids. Germline CDR1 is SEHNR and CDR2 is FQNEAQ (reference sequence). V was trimmed by 2 bases and J by 5 bases, leaving 10 bases between them. The CDR3 nucleotides read TGTGCCAGCAGCTTATTAGGGGATGACAATGAGCAGTTCTTC. It translates to CASSLLGDDNEQFF.

The table lists this clonotype with many counts. V and J are TRBV28 and TRBJ2-7; TRBD1 might be the D (6 bases). Germline lookup yields CDR1 MDHEN and CDR2 SYDVKM. The CDR3 spans 16 residues. Trimming removed 1 base from V and 2 bases from J, with 15 bases in between. CDR3 nucleotide sequence: TGTGCCAGCAGTTTATTCCGGGACAATCCCCCCTACGAGCAGTACTTC. Protein: CASSLFRDNPPYEQYF.

This clonotype was seen at least ten times. The rearrangement joins TRBV14 to TRBJ2-7; D is perhaps TRBD2 (5 bases). The V gene's germline CDR1 is SGHDN and CDR2 FVKESK. V gave up 0 bases and J gave up 4 bases, with 13 bases separating them. The CDR3 loop spans 15 amino acids. The CDR3, as DNA: TGTGCCAGCAGCCAAGATCACGGAGGCAGGTACGAGCAGTACTTC. This gives the protein CASSQDHGGRYEQYF.

This clonotype was detected many times. The V gene is TRBV20-1, the J gene TRBJ2-5; D may correspond to TRBD1 or TRBD2 (5 bases each). CDR1 is DFQATT and CDR2 is SNEGSKA in the germline V gene (reference sequence). This CDR3 spans 14 amino acids. Trimming stripped 1 base from V and 1 base from J, with 10 bases between. This chain's CDR3 is CSARGGGPQETQYF. The CDR3 DNA follows: TGCAGTGCTAGAGGTGGGGGTCCCCAAGAGACCCAGTACTTC.

This chain links TRBV12-3 or TRBV12-4 with TRBJ2-3; 15 nucleotides line up with TRBD2. V trimming: 6 bases; J trimming: 4 bases; junction bases outside the gene matches: 8. The CDR3 extends over 17 amino acids. The CDR3 bases are TGTGCCAGCAGGAGCGGACTAGCGGGAGGGGGGGCAGATACGCAGTATTTT. Protein product: CASRSGLAGGGADTQYF.

This clonotype was found a few times. The chain couples TRBV7-2 to TRBJ2-7; the D gene is possibly TRBD2 (6 bases). The V gene's germline CDR1 is SGHTA and CDR2 FQGNSA. CDR3 length: 15 amino acids. V gave up 3 bases and J gave up 3 bases, with 15 bases separating them. In DNA, the CDR3 is TGTGCCAGCAGCTTCCCCAGCGGGTTATACTACGAGCAGTACTTC. Translated: CASSFPSGLYYEQYF.

The chain joins TRBV12-3 or TRBV12-4 to TRBJ2-7; no clear D. This CDR3 region has 14 residues. Trimming removed 1 base at V and 2 bases at J, with 9 bases between. The CDR3 DNA follows: TGTGCCAGCAGTTTAGGTGCGGTAACCTACGAGCAGTACTTC. Encoded protein: CASSLGAVTYEQYF.

This clonotype occurred many times. The chain is built from TRBV3-1 and TRBJ2-7; D is perhaps TRBD2 (5 bases). The CDR3 consists of 13 residues. CDR1 is LGHDT and CDR2 is YNNKEL in the germline V gene (reference sequence). The germline V and J ends were trimmed by 2 bases and 9 bases, with 14 bases remaining between them. The CDR3: CASSQRGYGWQYF. The CDR3 bases are TGTGCCAGCAGCCAACGGGGATACGGTTGGCAGTACTTC.

At least ten counts were recorded for this clonotype. The J gene is TRBJ1-5, the V gene TRBV2; 7 bases line up with TRBD1. The germline V gene has CDR1 SNHLY and CDR2 FYNNEI. This CDR3 is built from 15 residues. With 3 bases clipped from V and 6 bases from J, the junction kept 8 bases outside the gene matches. DNA for the CDR3: TGTGCCAGCAGTGATGGACAGGCCGCGAGTCAGCCCCAGCATTTT. Protein sequence: CASSDGQAASQPQHF.

This clonotype was observed at least ten times. The chain recombines TRBV27 with TRBJ2-7, with a possible D match to TRBD2 (6 bases). Germline CDR1 reads MNHEY; CDR2 reads SMNVEV (reference sequence). CDR3 length equals 16 residues. The V end lost 2 bases, the J end lost 0 bases, and 14 bases lay between the germline ends. The CDR3 is CASSLEGSGLSYEQYF. The CDR3 nucleotides are TGTGCCAGCAGTTTAGAGGGTAGCGGACTCTCCTACGAGCAGTACTTC.

This clonotype came up a few times. The V call is TRBV20-1, the J call TRBJ2-7; the match to TRBD1 covers 8 bases. This CDR3 contains 13 residues. Germline V CDR1 and CDR2: DFQATT, SNEGSKA (reference sequence). After removal of 2 bases from V and 3 bases from J, the junction contained 3 bases not matched to a gene. In nucleotides, the CDR3 is TGCAGTGCTAGAAGGACAGGGTACTACGAGCAGTACTTC. This encodes CSARRTGYYEQYF.

This clonotype was seen many times. This sequence joins TRBV7-6 and TRBJ2-1; perhaps TRBD1 as D (6 bases). CDR3 size: 13 residues. V was cut by 6 bases and J by 9 bases, with 15 bases left in between. Germline CDR1 SGHVS, CDR2 FNYEAQ. CDR3 amino acids: CASSPYRDGEQFF. CDR3 DNA sequence: TGTGCCAGCAGTCCATACAGGGATGGTGAGCAGTTCTTC.

This clonotype was found a few times. The rearrangement links TRBV20-1 to TRBJ2-2; 8 bases map to TRBD2. Germline assignment: CDR1 DFQATT and CDR2 SNEGSKA (reference sequence). CDR3 length: 16 amino acids. V lost 3 bases and J lost 2; bases outside the gene matches: 8. This CDR3 reads CSARAGLAGNTGELFF. CDR3 in DNA: TGCAGTGCTAGGGCCGGTCTAGCGGGCAACACCGGGGAGCTGTTTTTT.

V gene TRBV10-2 combines with J gene TRBJ1-1; the D is unclear. Between the trimmed V and J ends, which lost 0 bases and 2 bases, there was a span of 13 bases. Germline CDR1 reads WSHSY; CDR2 reads SAAADI. The CDR3 is 16 amino acids. The CDR3 DNA is TGCGCCAGCAGTGAGTCGATGCTTCTCGTCAACACTGAAGCTTTCTTT. It is translated as CASSESMLLVNTEAFF.

At least ten counts were recorded for this clonotype. CDR3 amino acids: CASSYAGGSYEQYF. CDR3 nucleotides: TGTGCCAGCAGTTACGCGGGGGGCTCCTACGAGCAGTACTTC. This chain joins TRBV6-2 or TRBV6-3 and TRBJ2-7; 8 nucleotides agree with TRBD2. The germline CDR1 and CDR2 sequences are MNHEY and SVGEGT. There are 14 residues in the CDR3. V was pared by 2 bases and J by 0 bases, with 0 bases of the junction left unmatched.

There are many counts of this clonotype. The chain couples TRBV27 to TRBJ1-2; perhaps TRBD1 as D (6 bases). V lost 5 bases and J 4 bases, leaving 14 bases between the germline ends. This CDR3 comprises 14 residues. Germline V gives CDR1 MNHEY, CDR2 SMNVEV (reference sequence). The CDR3 region is CASSPGHLTYGYTF. The CDR3 coding sequence is TGTGCCAGCAGTCCGGGACATCTGACCTATGGCTACACCTTC.

This clonotype occurred a few times. The CDR3 DNA reads TGTGCCTGGAGTGCTTCGGGGTGGGCTCTGACCTACGAGCAGTACTTC. Its translation is CAWSASGWALTYEQYF. The genes are TRBV30 and TRBJ2-7; perhaps TRBD2 as D (5 bases). CDR3 size: 16 residues. Germline values: CDR1 GTSNPN, CDR2 SVGIG (reference sequence). Deletions cut 1 base from V and 2 bases from J, with 18 bases between.

This clonotype has a handful of counts. The chain employs TRBV20-1 and TRBJ2-1; unclear D gene. V lost 3 bases and J 3 bases, leaving 12 bases between the germline ends. The CDR3 totals 14 residues. Germline CDR1 and CDR2: DFQATT and SNEGSKA (reference sequence). The CDR3 here is CSASGTGYYNEQFF. CDR3 sequence (DNA): TGCAGTGCTAGTGGCACTGGCTACTACAATGAGCAGTTCTTC.